This T cell receptor (beta chain) was recovered during a study of Ad26.COV2.S vaccination and SARS-CoV-2 variants. The repertoire was sequenced with immunoSEQ multiplex PCR; TCRdb's copy has only in-frame clones and lacks some. In the table there are 180,000 or so clones, roughly 85% of which are singletons. This receptor was obtained from a human donor who had recovered from COVID-19. Sequences were derived from peripheral blood, sampled after recovery from COVID-19.

CDR3 sequence: CASSERAGGLTDTQYF. DNA of the CDR3: TGTGCCAGCAGTGAAAGGGCGGGAGGGCTAACAGATACGCAGTATTTT. This chain connects TRBV2 to TRBJ2-3; 9 bases are a match to TRBD2. The CDR3 extends over 16 amino acids. The germline V gene has CDR1 SNHLY and CDR2 FYNNEI. The J segment lost 3 bases and the V segment lost 2 bases, leaving 6 bases of the junction unmatched.